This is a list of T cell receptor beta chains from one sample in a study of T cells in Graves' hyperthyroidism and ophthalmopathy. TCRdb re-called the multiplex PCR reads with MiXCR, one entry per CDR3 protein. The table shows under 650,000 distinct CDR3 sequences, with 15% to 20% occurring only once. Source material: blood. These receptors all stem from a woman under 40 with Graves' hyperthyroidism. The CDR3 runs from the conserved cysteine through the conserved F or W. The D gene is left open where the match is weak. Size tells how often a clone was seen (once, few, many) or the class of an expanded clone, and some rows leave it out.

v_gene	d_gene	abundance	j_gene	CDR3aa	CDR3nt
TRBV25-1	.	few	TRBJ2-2	CASSANRANTGELFF	TGTGCCAGCAGTGCTAACCGAGCGAACACCGGGGAGCTGTTTTTT
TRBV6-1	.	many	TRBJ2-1	CATHAEGNEQFF	TGTGCCACCCACGCGGAGGGCAATGAGCAGTTCTTC
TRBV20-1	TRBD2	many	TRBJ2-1	CSAPTGTSGIPLYNEQFF	TGCAGTGCCCCGACCGGGACTAGCGGGATCCCCCTTTACAATGAGCAGTTCTTC
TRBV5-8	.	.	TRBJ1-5	CASSLGVVGNQPQHF	TGTGCCAGCAGCTTGGGGGTGGTGGGCAATCAGCCCCAGCATTTT
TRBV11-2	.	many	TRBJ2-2	CASRLMAIPTGELFF	TGTGCCAGCAGGCTCATGGCGATCCCGACCGGGGAGCTGTTTTTT
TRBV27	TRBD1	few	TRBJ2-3	CASRKGDRRLDTQYF	TGTGCCAGCAGGAAGGGGGACAGGAGGTTAGATACGCAGTATTTT
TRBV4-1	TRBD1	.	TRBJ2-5	CASSQPTGEETQYF	TGCGCCAGCAGCCAACCGACAGGGGAAGAGACCCAGTACTTC
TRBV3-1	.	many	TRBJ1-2	CASSQVTGNGYTF	TGTGCCAGCAGCCAAGTAACTGGAAATGGCTACACCTTC
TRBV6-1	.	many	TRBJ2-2	CASSDWFAGTGELFF	TGTGCCAGCAGTGATTGGTTCGCGGGAACCGGGGAGCTGTTTTTT
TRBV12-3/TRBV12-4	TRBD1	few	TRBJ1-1	CASSSWTGVDSEAFF	TGTGCCAGCAGTTCCTGGACAGGGGTTGACTCTGAAGCTTTCTTT
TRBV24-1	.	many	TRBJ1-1	CATSDSDTEAFF	TGTGCCACCAGTGACAGTGACACTGAAGCTTTCTTT
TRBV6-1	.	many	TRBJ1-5	CASRDGPRYQPQHF	TGTGCCAGCAGGGACGGTCCCCGTTATCAGCCCCAGCATTTT
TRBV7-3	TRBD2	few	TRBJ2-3	CASSRGTSGRDTQYF	TGTGCCAGCAGCCGTGGGACTAGCGGGAGGGATACGCAGTATTTT
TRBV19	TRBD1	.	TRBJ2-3	CASSIIGQGRTDTQYF	TGTGCCAGTAGTATTATCGGACAGGGAAGGACAGATACGCAGTATTTT
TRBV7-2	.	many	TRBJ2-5	CASRTWGDRGTQYF	TGTGCCAGCAGAACCTGGGGGGACCGCGGGACCCAGTACTTC
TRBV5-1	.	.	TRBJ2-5	CASSSDRVEETQYF	TGCGCCAGCAGCTCCGACCGGGTCGAAGAGACCCAGTACTTC
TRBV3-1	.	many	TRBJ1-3	CASSQGRNRNTIYF	TGTGCCAGCAGCCAGGGCAGGAACCGAAACACCATATATTTT
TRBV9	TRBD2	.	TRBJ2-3	CASSVNPTSGSVGTDTQYF	TGTGCCAGCAGCGTCAACCCGACTAGCGGGAGCGTTGGCACAGATACGCAGTATTTT
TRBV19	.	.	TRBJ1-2	CASDVGSNYGYTF	TGTGCCAGTGACGTGGGGAGTAACTATGGCTACACCTTC
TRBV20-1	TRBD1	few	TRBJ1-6	CSAGTGVTPLHF	TGCAGTGCCGGGACAGGGGTGACCCCCCTCCACTTT
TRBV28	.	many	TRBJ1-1	CASSLNLGGRNTEAFF	TGTGCCAGCAGTTTAAACCTGGGAGGGAGGAACACTGAAGCTTTCTTT
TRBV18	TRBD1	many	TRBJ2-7	CASSPGTDDEQYF	TGTGCCAGCTCACCCGGGACAGATGACGAGCAGTACTTC
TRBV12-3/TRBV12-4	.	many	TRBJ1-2	CASSLESRLGGYTF	TGTGCCAGCAGTTTAGAGTCCAGGTTGGGCGGCTACACCTTC
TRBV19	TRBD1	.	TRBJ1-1	CASRTGLFEAFF	TGTGCCAGTCGGACAGGATTGTTCGAAGCTTTCTTT
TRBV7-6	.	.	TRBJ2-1	CASSLWAASHNEQFF	TGTGCCAGCAGCTTATGGGCCGCCTCCCACAATGAGCAGTTCTTC
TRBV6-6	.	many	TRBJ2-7	CASSYTGTSSYEQYF	TGTGCCAGCAGTTACACAGGAACGAGCTCCTACGAGCAGTACTTC
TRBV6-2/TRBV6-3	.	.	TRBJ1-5	CASSYLQGNQPQHF	TGTGCCAGCAGTTACCTGCAGGGTAATCAGCCCCAGCATTTT
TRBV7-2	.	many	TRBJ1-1	CASSLGGGGGTEAFF	TGTGCCAGCAGCTTAGGGGGTGGGGGGGGCACTGAAGCTTTCTTT
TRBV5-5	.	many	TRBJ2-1	CASSLAVRNNEQFF	TGTGCCAGCAGCTTGGCAGTTAGAAACAATGAGCAGTTCTTC
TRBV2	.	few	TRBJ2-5	CASSDGRGQETQYF	TGTGCCAGCAGTGACGGCAGGGGCCAAGAGACCCAGTACTTC
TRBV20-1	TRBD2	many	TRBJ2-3	CSARVFVSTSGWLSTDTQYF	TGCAGTGCTAGAGTTTTTGTTTCGACTAGCGGCTGGCTAAGCACAGATACGCAGTATTTT
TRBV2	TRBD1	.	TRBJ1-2	CASSDRQGEDF	TGTGCCAGCAGTGATAGACAGGGGGAAGACTTC
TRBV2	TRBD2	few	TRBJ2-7	CASSREGPTEEQYF	TGTGCCAGCAGCCGGGAGGGCCCGACGGAGGAGCAGTACTTC
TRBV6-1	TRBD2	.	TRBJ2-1	CASSPLAAGGNNEQFF	TGTGCCAGCAGTCCCCTGGCAGCGGGAGGGAACAATGAGCAGTTCTTC
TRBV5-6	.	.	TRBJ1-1	CASSRRAFF	TGTGCCAGCTCACGGAGAGCTTTCTTT
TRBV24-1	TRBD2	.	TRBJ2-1	CATSDSEVVSGRASEQFF	TGTGCCACCAGTGATTCCGAAGTGGTAAGCGGGAGGGCCTCTGAGCAGTTCTTC
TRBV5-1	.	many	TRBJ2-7	CASSVSRGFYEQYF	TGCGCCAGCAGCGTATCCAGGGGATTCTACGAGCAGTACTTC
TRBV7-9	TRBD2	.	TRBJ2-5	CASSHPARKAGVQETQYF	TGTGCCAGCAGTCACCCCGCCAGGAAAGCGGGGGTCCAAGAGACCCAGTACTTC
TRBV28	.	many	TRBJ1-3	CASSPPGNTIYF	TGTGCCAGCAGTCCCCCGGGGAACACCATATATTTT
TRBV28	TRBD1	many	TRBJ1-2	CASSLVQGFYGYTF	TGTGCCAGCAGTTTAGTACAGGGGTTCTATGGCTACACCTTC
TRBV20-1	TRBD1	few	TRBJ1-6	CSAPTGENSPLHF	TGCAGTGCCCCGACAGGGGAAAATTCACCCCTCCACTTT
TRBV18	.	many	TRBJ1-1	CASSPPGDLNTEAFF	TGTGCCAGCTCACCACCAGGGGACTTGAACACTGAAGCTTTCTTT
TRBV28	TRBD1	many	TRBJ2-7	CASSSDRAYEQYF	TGTGCCAGCAGTTCGGACAGGGCCTACGAGCAGTACTTC
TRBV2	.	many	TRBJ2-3	CASTPERVITDTQYF	TGTGCCAGCACTCCCGAGCGGGTTATCACAGATACGCAGTATTTT
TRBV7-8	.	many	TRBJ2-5	CTIEDEGVLETQYF	TGTACAATCGAGGACGAGGGGGTGTTGGAGACCCAGTACTTC
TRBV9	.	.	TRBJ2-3	CASSASTGAGTDTQYF	TGTGCCAGCAGCGCTTCTACGGGGGCGGGCACAGATACGCAGTATTTT
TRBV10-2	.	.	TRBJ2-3	CATATGSFTDTQYF	TGCGCCACGGCGACGGGAAGTTTCACAGATACGCAGTATTTT
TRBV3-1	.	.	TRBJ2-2	CASSLLENGELFF	TGTGCCAGCAGCCTCCTTGAGAACGGGGAGCTGTTTTTT